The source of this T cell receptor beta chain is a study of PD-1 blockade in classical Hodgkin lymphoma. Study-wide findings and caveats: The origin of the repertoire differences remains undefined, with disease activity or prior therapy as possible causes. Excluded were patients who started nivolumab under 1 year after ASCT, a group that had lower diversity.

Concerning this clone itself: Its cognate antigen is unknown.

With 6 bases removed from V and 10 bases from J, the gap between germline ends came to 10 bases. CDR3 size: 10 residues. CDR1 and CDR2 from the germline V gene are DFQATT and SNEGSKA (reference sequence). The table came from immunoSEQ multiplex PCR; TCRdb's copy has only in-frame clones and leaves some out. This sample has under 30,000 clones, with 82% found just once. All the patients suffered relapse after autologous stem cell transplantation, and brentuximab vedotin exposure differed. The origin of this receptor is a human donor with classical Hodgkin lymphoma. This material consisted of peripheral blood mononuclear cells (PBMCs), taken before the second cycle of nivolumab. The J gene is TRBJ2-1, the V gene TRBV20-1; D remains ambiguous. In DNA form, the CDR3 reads TGCAGTGCCATCGTGGGAGAGCAGTTCTTC. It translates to CSAIVGEQFF.